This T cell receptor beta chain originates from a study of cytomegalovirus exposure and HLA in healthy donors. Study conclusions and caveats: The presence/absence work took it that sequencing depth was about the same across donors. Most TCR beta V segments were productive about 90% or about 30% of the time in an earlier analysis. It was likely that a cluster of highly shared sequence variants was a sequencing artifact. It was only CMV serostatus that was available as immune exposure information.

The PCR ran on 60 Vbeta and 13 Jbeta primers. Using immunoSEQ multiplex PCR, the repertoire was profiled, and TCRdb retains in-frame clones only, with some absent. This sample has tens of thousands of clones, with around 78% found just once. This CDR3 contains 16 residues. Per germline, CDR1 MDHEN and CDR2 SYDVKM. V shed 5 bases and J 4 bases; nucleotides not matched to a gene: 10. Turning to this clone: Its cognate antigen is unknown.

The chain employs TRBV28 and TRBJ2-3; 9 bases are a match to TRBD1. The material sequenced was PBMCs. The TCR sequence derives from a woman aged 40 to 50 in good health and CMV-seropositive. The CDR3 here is CASSGVGTGIPDTQYF. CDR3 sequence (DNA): TGTGCCAGCAGTGGCGTCGGGACAGGGATCCCAGATACGCAGTATTTT.